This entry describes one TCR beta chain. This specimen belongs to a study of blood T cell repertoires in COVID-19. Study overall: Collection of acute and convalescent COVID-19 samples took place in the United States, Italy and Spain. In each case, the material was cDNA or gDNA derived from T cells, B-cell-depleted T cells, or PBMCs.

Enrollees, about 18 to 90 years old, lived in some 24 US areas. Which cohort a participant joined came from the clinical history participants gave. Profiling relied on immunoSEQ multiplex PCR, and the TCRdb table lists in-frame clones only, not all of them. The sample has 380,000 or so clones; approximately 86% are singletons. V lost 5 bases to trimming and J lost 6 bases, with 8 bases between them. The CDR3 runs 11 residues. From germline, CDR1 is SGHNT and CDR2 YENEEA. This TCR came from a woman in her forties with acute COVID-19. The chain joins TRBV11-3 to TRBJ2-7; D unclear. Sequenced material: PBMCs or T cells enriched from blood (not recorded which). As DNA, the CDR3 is TGTGCCAGCAGCCTAATCTGCGAGCAGTACTTC. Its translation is CASSLICEQYF.